This is a list of T cell receptor beta chains from one sample in a study of T cell responses to AZD1222 COVID-19 vaccine. The protocol was immunoSEQ multiplex PCR, while the TCRdb copy is restricted to in-frame clones and leaves out a portion. The profile shows 150,000 to 200,000 clones, approximately 90% of them singletons. Source: peripheral blood, taken on day 0 of AZD1222 vaccination. The receptors were gathered from an adult in good health. Both conserved end residues are part of each CDR3. The D gene is left open where the match is weak. For some rows the clone size is stated as once, few or many, or as a class when expanded; others skip it.

j_call d_call v_call clone_size cdr3_nt cdr3_aa
TRBJ1-6 TRBD1 TRBV5-6 - TGTGCCAGCAGCCTAAAACAGGGGGCAGGGAATTCACCCCTCCACTTT CASSLKQGAGNSPLHF
TRBJ2-7 TRBD2 TRBV24-1 - TGTGCCACCGGTGGACTAGTAGGGAGGATCACCTACGAGCAGTACTTC CATGGLVGRITYEQYF
TRBJ2-2 - TRBV5-6 - TGTGCCAGCAGCTCATGGGCGAACACCGGGGAGCTGTTTTTT CASSSWANTGELFF
TRBJ1-3 TRBD1 TRBV19 few TGTGCCAGTAGGAGGACAGGGACTACCGGAAACACCATATATTTT CASRRTGTTGNTIYF
TRBJ2-1 - TRBV5-1 - TGCGCCAGCAGCTTGGCCTTAGACGTATACAATGAGCAGTTCTTC CASSLALDVYNEQFF
TRBJ2-3 - TRBV7-9 - TGTGCCAGCAGCTTAGGGCTAGGGGACACTAGCACAGATACGCAGTATTTT CASSLGLGDTSTDTQYF
TRBJ1-6 - TRBV25-1 - TGTGCCAGCAGTGAATCCAGGACGGGGAATTCACCCCTCCACTTT CASSESRTGNSPLHF
TRBJ1-2 - TRBV5-6 - TGTGCCAGCAACGGACCCACCGGGGGGCCGGATGGCTACACCTTC CASNGPTGGPDGYTF
TRBJ1-2 - TRBV14 - TGTGCCAGCAGCCAAGAGACAGGTGCTGGCTACACCTTC CASSQETGAGYTF
TRBJ1-2 TRBD1 TRBV18 - TGTGCCAGCTCAGTTCAGGGGGAGTACACCTTC CASSVQGEYTF
TRBJ1-2 - TRBV14 - TGTGCCAGCAGCCAAGGGGATTGGGGCTACACCTTC CASSQGDWGYTF
TRBJ2-7 TRBD1 TRBV2 - TGTGCCAGCAGCCCGGGACAGCTTTCCTACGAGCAGTACTTC CASSPGQLSYEQYF
TRBJ1-1 TRBD1 TRBV9 - TGTGCCAGCAGCGTCTTCCAGGGGGCGCACACTGAAGCTTTCTTT CASSVFQGAHTEAFF
TRBJ2-5 TRBD1 TRBV30 - TGTGCCTGGAGCGCGCCGGGACAGGGACATTACCAAGAGACCCAGTACTTC CAWSAPGQGHYQETQYF
TRBJ1-4 - TRBV6-6 - TGTGCCAGCAACAACTGGGGAAAAAAACTGTTTTTT CASNNWGKKLFF
TRBJ1-6 TRBD1 TRBV19 - TGTGCCAGTAAACCCGGCGGGACAGGGAGCTCCTATAATTCACCCCTCCACTTT CASKPGGTGSSYNSPLHF
TRBJ2-1 - TRBV3-1/TRBV3-2 once TGTGCCAGCAGCCACGGGGGCCCCGGGCAGTTCTTC CASSHGGPGQFF
TRBJ2-1 - TRBV7-9 - TGTGCCAGCAGCTTAGCTTCGGGGTTCGATGAGCAGTTCTTC CASSLASGFDEQFF
TRBJ1-1 - TRBV25-1 once TGTGCCAGCAGTGAATATGACAGCCTTATGAACACTGAAGCTTTCTTT CASSEYDSLMNTEAFF
TRBJ2-1 - TRBV7-9 - TGTGCCAGCAGGGGGGACTTCCCGACAAGCCAGAGCTCCTACAATGAGCAGTTCTTC CASRGDFPTSQSSYNEQFF
TRBJ1-2 TRBD1 TRBV30 - TGTGCCTGGAGTGGAGGACAGGGCGGGGGCTACACCTTC CAWSGGQGGGYTF
TRBJ1-6 - TRBV19 - TGTGCCAGTAGTATGTTCGAGGGTCTAAGCTCTGATTCACCCCTCCACTTT CASSMFEGLSSDSPLHF
TRBJ1-1 - TRBV25-1 - TGTGCCAGCAGTGAAGCTTTTAACACTGAAGCTTTCTTT CASSEAFNTEAFF
TRBJ2-1 - TRBV7-6 - TGTGCCAGCAGCTTAGCGGAGGCTAGAGGTGTCCATGAGCAGTTCTTC CASSLAEARGVHEQFF
TRBJ1-1 - TRBV6-6 - TGTGCCAGCAGTTCAGTTTTCCGGGCCGTAATGGAAGCTTTCTTT CASSSVFRAVMEAFF
TRBJ1-6 - TRBV11-2 once TGTGCCAGCAGCTTAGAGGCGGGCTATAATTCACCCCTCCACTTT CASSLEAGYNSPLHF
TRBJ1-2 TRBD1 TRBV27 - TGTGCCAGCAGTTTTAAGTCTGGACAGGGGTTTTCCTATGGCTACACCTTC CASSFKSGQGFSYGYTF
TRBJ2-1 - TRBV9 - TGTGCCAGCAGCGTAGACACCAACAATGAGCAGTTCTTC CASSVDTNNEQFF
TRBJ2-1 TRBD1 TRBV25-1 - TGTGCCAGCAGTCCTCCGGGACAGGTCCATGAGCAGTTCTTC CASSPPGQVHEQFF
TRBJ2-1 TRBD2 TRBV10-2 few TGCGCCAGCAGTCCTCTACTGACTAGCGGGAGCCACAATGAGCAGTTCTTC CASSPLLTSGSHNEQFF
TRBJ1-5 TRBD1 TRBV15 - TGTGCCACCAGCAGAGCTGGAGGACAGGGATTCAATCAGCCCCAGCATTTT CATSRAGGQGFNQPQHF
TRBJ2-5 TRBD1 TRBV5-8 - TGTGCCAGCAGCTTGGGGACAGGGGTCCCAGAAGAGACCCAGTACTTC CASSLGTGVPEETQYF
TRBJ1-2 - TRBV6-2/TRBV6-3 - TGTGCCAGCAGTGCCGCTGGGGCTTACTATGGCTACACCTTC CASSAAGAYYGYTF